This T cell receptor beta chain is from a study of Graves' ophthalmopathy and Graves' hyperthyroidism. Study conclusions and caveats: Ophthalmopathy versus stable hyperthyroidism: 13-signature model gave less than 90% sensitivity, 75% to 83% specificity.

The length of the CDR3 is 15 residues. Trimming stripped 1 base from V and 0 bases from J, with 7 bases between. Germline assignment: CDR1 SGHVS and CDR2 FQNEAQ. Many counts were recorded for this clonotype. Its specificity is unknown. Amplification from RNA transcripts yielded the TCR beta CDR3 regions. The first-round RT-PCR employed HTBI primers together with the Qiagen OneStep RT-PCR kit. A multiplex PCR was then performed as the second round. TCRdb fed the multiplex PCR reads into MiXCR, producing one record per CDR3 protein. The sample consists of 1 million to 1.3 million distinct CDR3 sequences, about two fifths of them appearing once.

The chain recombines TRBV7-8 with TRBJ1-5; no clear D. The sequence was obtained from an adult man with Graves' hyperthyroidism. The sequenced material came from peripheral blood or thyroid tissue (not recorded which). The CDR3 DNA is TGTGCCAGCAGCTTAGAGGGTCATAGCAATCAGCCCCAGCATTTT. Encoded protein: CASSLEGHSNQPQHF.